Listed below are T cell receptor beta chains from one sample, sequenced in a study of control samples from healthy donors and cancer patients. Produced via immunoSEQ multiplex PCR; TCRdb's table is partial and in-frame only. The sample has some 150,000 clones; 90% to 95% are singletons. Sample: blood. The receptor set was obtained from a woman aged 30 to 39 in good health. Both conserved end residues are part of each CDR3. The D gene is left open where the match is weak. A clone size is listed for some rows: how often the clone was seen (once, few, many), or a class if it is expanded.

>.|TRBJ2-3|.|TRBV5-1
CASSLILDSDTQYF
TGCGCCAGCAGCTTGATACTAGATTCAGATACGCAGTATTTT
>.|TRBJ2-7|TRBD2|TRBV28
CASSFRAGGLYEQYF
TGTGCCAGCAGTTTCAGAGCGGGAGGATTATACGAGCAGTACTTC
>once|TRBJ2-3|TRBD2|TRBV6-4
CASRPIAGGSTDTQYF
TGTGCCAGCAGACCTATAGCGGGGGGAAGCACAGATACGCAGTATTTT
>.|TRBJ2-4|.|TRBV28
CASRLGTAKNIQYF
TGTGCCAGCAGGCTTGGGACAGCCAAAAACATTCAGTACTTC
>.|TRBJ1-5|.|TRBV11-2
CASRPTLSNQPQHF
TGTGCCAGCAGGCCGACACTGAGCAATCAGCCCCAGCATTTT
>.|TRBJ1-1|TRBD1|TRBV5-5
CASSPTGGNTEAFF
TGTGCCAGCAGCCCGACAGGGGGGAACACTGAAGCTTTCTTT
>.|TRBJ1-3|TRBD1|TRBV5-5
CASSLGQGASGNTIYF
TGTGCCAGCAGCTTGGGACAGGGGGCTTCCGGAAACACCATATATTTT
>.|TRBJ1-1|TRBD1|TRBV13
CASSLGAGGFAEAFF
TGTGCCAGCAGCTTAGGGGCAGGGGGCTTCGCTGAAGCTTTCTTT
>.|TRBJ1-2|.|TRBV20-1
CSASINRENGYTF
TGCAGTGCTAGTATTAACAGGGAGAACGGCTACACCTTC
>.|TRBJ2-7|.|TRBV28
CASSLCEGGSYEQYF
TGTGCCAGCAGTTTATGCGAGGGGGGAAGCTACGAGCAGTACTTC
>.|TRBJ2-1|.|TRBV7-9
CASSFWGSGNEQFF
TGTGCCAGCAGCTTTTGGGGTTCTGGGAATGAGCAGTTCTTC
>.|TRBJ1-1|.|TRBV7-9
CASSLQTAMNTEAFF
TGTGCCAGCAGCCTCCAGACAGCGATGAACACTGAAGCTTTCTTT
>.|TRBJ2-5|TRBD1|TRBV19
CASSIRDRQETQYF
TGTGCCAGTAGTATCCGGGACAGACAAGAGACCCAGTACTTC
>.|TRBJ2-5|TRBD1|TRBV7-9
CASSATGVRETQYF
TGTGCCAGCAGCGCCACAGGGGTCCGAGAGACCCAGTACTTC
>.|TRBJ1-6|TRBD1|TRBV15
CATRGQGFNSPLHF
TGTGCCACCAGGGGACAGGGCTTCAATTCACCCCTCCACTTT
>.|TRBJ1-1|.|TRBV6-4
CASSSGVSTEAFF
TGTGCCAGCAGCTCAGGGGTTAGTACTGAAGCTTTCTTT
>.|TRBJ2-3|TRBD2|TRBV7-2
CASSLEGLAGDTQYF
TGTGCCAGCAGCTTAGAAGGACTAGCGGGAGATACGCAGTATTTT
>.|TRBJ1-1|TRBD1|TRBV24-1
CATSDWQKTGGNTEAFF
TGTGCCACCAGTGATTGGCAAAAGACAGGGGGGAACACTGAAGCTTTCTTT
>.|TRBJ2-3|TRBD2|TRBV6-2/TRBV6-3
CASSYSTSGGGTDTQYF
TGTGCCAGCAGTTACTCGACTAGCGGGGGGGGCACAGATACGCAGTATTTT
>.|TRBJ1-1|.|TRBV7-6
CASSETGLNTEAFF
TGTGCCAGCAGCGAAACAGGGTTGAACACTGAAGCTTTCTTT
>.|TRBJ2-1|TRBD2|TRBV27
CASSLSLAGDGEQFF
TGTGCCAGCAGTTTATCACTAGCGGGAGATGGGGAGCAGTTCTTC
>.|TRBJ1-1|.|TRBV2
CASSERGGATEAFF
TGTGCCAGCAGTGAAAGGGGGGGTGCGACTGAAGCTTTCTTT
>.|TRBJ2-3|TRBD2|TRBV3-1/TRBV3-2
CASSRAGLVGTDTQYF
TGTGCCAGCAGCCGAGCCGGACTAGTCGGGACAGATACGCAGTATTTT
>.|TRBJ2-7|TRBD2|TRBV7-2
CASSLAGGPEQYF
TGTGCCAGCAGCTTAGCGGGAGGGCCCGAGCAGTACTTC
>.|TRBJ2-3|TRBD2|TRBV19
CASTRAGAGDTQYF
TGTGCCAGTACCCGAGCGGGAGCGGGAGATACGCAGTATTTT
>few|TRBJ1-1|.|TRBV21-1
CASSKGDPTDTEAFF
TGTGCCAGCAGCAAAGGGGACCCAACCGACACTGAAGCTTTCTTT
>.|TRBJ2-3|.|TRBV11-1
CASSSGVTATDTQYF
TGTGCCAGCAGCTCCGGGGTTACGGCCACAGATACGCAGTATTTT
>.|TRBJ2-1|.|TRBV7-9
CASSLGHNNEQFF
TGTGCCAGCAGCTTAGGACACAACAATGAGCAGTTCTTC
>.|TRBJ2-1|TRBD2|TRBV7-2
CASSLASGGARQFF
TGTGCCAGCAGCTTAGCTAGCGGGGGGGCCCGGCAGTTCTTC
>.|TRBJ1-2|.|TRBV19
CASTKGRDGYTF
TGTGCCAGTACCAAAGGCAGGGATGGCTACACCTTC
>.|TRBJ1-4|.|TRBV18
CASSPQGGEKLFF
TGTGCCAGCTCACCACAAGGTGGTGAAAAACTGTTTTTT
>.|TRBJ2-3|.|TRBV2
CASSKSGSTDTQYF
TGTGCCAGCAGTAAGAGCGGGAGCACAGATACGCAGTATTTT
>.|TRBJ2-7|TRBD1|TRBV28
CASSGTGGGGRSYEQYF
TGTGCCAGCAGTGGGACAGGGGGTGGGGGGAGGTCCTACGAGCAGTACTTC
>.|TRBJ2-3|.|TRBV7-2
CASSLGGVSDTQYF
TGTGCCAGCAGCTTAGGGGGAGTTTCGGATACGCAGTATTTT
>.|TRBJ2-2|.|TRBV7-3
CASSLTGGATGELFF
TGTGCCAGCAGCTTAACGGGTGGGGCCACCGGGGAGCTGTTTTTT
>few|TRBJ2-3|.|TRBV4-1
CASSRPSTDTQYF
TGCGCCAGCAGCCGCCCTAGCACAGATACGCAGTATTTT
>.|TRBJ1-2|.|TRBV28
CASSFPGTANYGYTF
TGTGCCAGCAGTTTTCCCGGGACGGCTAACTATGGCTACACCTTC
>.|TRBJ2-7|.|TRBV4-2
CASSQRLTYEQYF
TGTGCCAGCAGCCAAAGACTAACCTACGAGCAGTACTTC
>.|TRBJ1-2|.|TRBV21-1
CASSGHGNYGYTF
TGTGCCAGCAGCGGACACGGGAACTATGGCTACACCTTC
>.|TRBJ1-1|.|TRBV5-5
CASSLAYGQGTEAFF
TGTGCCAGCAGCTTGGCGTACGGGCAGGGCACTGAAGCTTTCTTT
>few|TRBJ1-6|TRBD1|TRBV2
CASSGAGGRNNSPLHF
TGTGCCAGCAGTGGGGCAGGGGGTAGGAATAATTCACCCCTCCACTTT
>once|TRBJ1-3|.|TRBV29-1
CSVTVPLGNTIYF
TGCAGCGTCACAGTCCCTCTTGGGAACACCATATATTTT
>.|TRBJ1-6|TRBD1|TRBV6-5
CASSRDRYNSPLHF
TGTGCCAGCAGTAGGGACAGGTATAATTCACCCCTCCACTTT
>.|TRBJ2-5|.|TRBV30
CAWSPGARETQYF
TGTGCCTGGAGTCCGGGGGCCAGGGAGACCCAGTACTTC
>.|TRBJ2-1|TRBD1|TRBV6-1
CASSEPGQAYNEQFF
TGTGCCAGCAGTGAGCCGGGACAGGCCTACAATGAGCAGTTCTTC
>.|TRBJ2-1|TRBD2|TRBV6-5
CASSYSASGRINEQFF
TGTGCCAGCAGTTACTCGGCTAGCGGGAGGATCAATGAGCAGTTCTTC
>few|TRBJ1-3|.|TRBV7-8
CASSLGGNTIYF
TGTGCCAGCAGCTTAGGCGGAAACACCATATATTTT
>.|TRBJ2-7|TRBD1|TRBV2
CASSGQGHEQYF
TGTGCCAGCAGTGGACAGGGCCACGAGCAGTACTTC
>.|TRBJ1-5|.|TRBV11-2
CASSLGGQSNQPQHF
TGTGCCAGCAGCTTAGGGGGCCAGAGCAATCAGCCCCAGCATTTT
>.|TRBJ2-1|.|TRBV18
CASSPDYSYNEQFF
TGTGCCAGCTCACCGGACTACTCCTACAATGAGCAGTTCTTC
>.|TRBJ2-6|.|TRBV19
CASSIGGNSGANVLTF
TGTGCCAGTAGTATAGGGGGTAACTCTGGGGCCAACGTCCTGACTTTC
>many|TRBJ2-7|TRBD2|TRBV25-1
CASSEGPTSESSYEQYF
TGTGCCAGCAGTGAAGGCCCGACTAGCGAGAGCTCCTACGAGCAGTACTTC
>.|TRBJ2-2|.|TRBV6-1
CASSDIGLVTGELFF
TGTGCCAGCAGTGATATAGGGTTGGTCACCGGGGAGCTGTTTTTT
>.|TRBJ2-4|.|TRBV6-4
CASSETESKNIQYF
TGTGCCAGCAGTGAAACGGAGTCCAAAAACATTCAGTACTTC
>once|TRBJ2-7|.|TRBV7-2
CASSLTWQAYEQYF
TGTGCCAGCAGCTTAACGTGGCAGGCCTACGAGCAGTACTTC
>.|TRBJ2-1|TRBD2|TRBV15
CATSQGLAGGNNEQFF
TGTGCCACCAGTCAGGGACTAGCGGGAGGGAACAATGAGCAGTTCTTC
>.|TRBJ2-7|.|TRBV10-3
CAISDPGTPTYEQYF
TGTGCCATCAGTGACCCCGGGACTCCTACTTACGAGCAGTACTTC
>.|TRBJ1-2|.|TRBV12-3/TRBV12-4
CASSRAPYGYTF
TGTGCCAGCAGCAGGGCCCCTTATGGCTACACCTTC